This paragraph reports one T cell receptor beta chain. This CDR3 is built from 17 residues. The germline CDR1 and CDR2 sequences are MGHRA and YSYEKL. V shed 1 base and J shed 3 bases, with 19 bases lying between them. The sample originates from a study of OX40 agonist ivuxolimab in advanced cancers. For the study at large: Ivuxolimab, an antibody that agonizes OX40 (CD134), was administered to the patients. Patients with prior anti-PD-1, anti-PD-L1 or anti-CTLA-4 therapy were eligible; 35% to 45% had some.

The data were produced by immunoSEQ multiplex PCR, yet TCRdb's version contains in-frame clones alone and is incomplete. The table includes more than 70,000 clones, more than 75% detected once. This chain uses TRBV4-1 with TRBJ2-7; no reliable D call. This receptor was identified in an adult with an advanced solid tumor such as melanoma, head and neck, liver or kidney cancer. The specimen was CD4+ or CD8+ T cells sorted from blood, collected in a trial of the OX40 agonist ivuxolimab. This chain's CDR3 is CASSQVENRATLYEQYF. The CDR3 nucleotides read TGCGCCAGCAGCCAAGTCGAAAACCGGGCCACCCTCTACGAGCAGTACTTC.